The clone carrying this T cell receptor (beta chain) was recorded many times. RNA transcripts yielded amplified TCR beta CDR3 regions. The TCR CDR3 first-round RT-PCR relied on the HTBI primer set. One entry per CDR3 protein results from TCRdb running MiXCR on the multiplex PCR reads. The sample includes hundreds of thousands of distinct CDR3 sequences, 13% to 15% of them seen just once. This sample was included in a study of T cells in Graves' hyperthyroidism and ophthalmopathy. Deletions cut 1 base from V and 7 bases from J, with 8 bases between. The CDR3 has 13 amino acids. Sequenced input: blood. This sequence joins TRBV12-3 or TRBV12-4 and TRBJ2-1, with a possible D match to TRBD1 (5 bases). The TCR sequence derives from an older woman with Graves' ophthalmopathy. CDR3 in amino acids: CASSLVRANEQFF. The CDR3 DNA reads as TGTGCCAGCAGTTTAGTCAGGGCGAATGAGCAGTTCTTC.